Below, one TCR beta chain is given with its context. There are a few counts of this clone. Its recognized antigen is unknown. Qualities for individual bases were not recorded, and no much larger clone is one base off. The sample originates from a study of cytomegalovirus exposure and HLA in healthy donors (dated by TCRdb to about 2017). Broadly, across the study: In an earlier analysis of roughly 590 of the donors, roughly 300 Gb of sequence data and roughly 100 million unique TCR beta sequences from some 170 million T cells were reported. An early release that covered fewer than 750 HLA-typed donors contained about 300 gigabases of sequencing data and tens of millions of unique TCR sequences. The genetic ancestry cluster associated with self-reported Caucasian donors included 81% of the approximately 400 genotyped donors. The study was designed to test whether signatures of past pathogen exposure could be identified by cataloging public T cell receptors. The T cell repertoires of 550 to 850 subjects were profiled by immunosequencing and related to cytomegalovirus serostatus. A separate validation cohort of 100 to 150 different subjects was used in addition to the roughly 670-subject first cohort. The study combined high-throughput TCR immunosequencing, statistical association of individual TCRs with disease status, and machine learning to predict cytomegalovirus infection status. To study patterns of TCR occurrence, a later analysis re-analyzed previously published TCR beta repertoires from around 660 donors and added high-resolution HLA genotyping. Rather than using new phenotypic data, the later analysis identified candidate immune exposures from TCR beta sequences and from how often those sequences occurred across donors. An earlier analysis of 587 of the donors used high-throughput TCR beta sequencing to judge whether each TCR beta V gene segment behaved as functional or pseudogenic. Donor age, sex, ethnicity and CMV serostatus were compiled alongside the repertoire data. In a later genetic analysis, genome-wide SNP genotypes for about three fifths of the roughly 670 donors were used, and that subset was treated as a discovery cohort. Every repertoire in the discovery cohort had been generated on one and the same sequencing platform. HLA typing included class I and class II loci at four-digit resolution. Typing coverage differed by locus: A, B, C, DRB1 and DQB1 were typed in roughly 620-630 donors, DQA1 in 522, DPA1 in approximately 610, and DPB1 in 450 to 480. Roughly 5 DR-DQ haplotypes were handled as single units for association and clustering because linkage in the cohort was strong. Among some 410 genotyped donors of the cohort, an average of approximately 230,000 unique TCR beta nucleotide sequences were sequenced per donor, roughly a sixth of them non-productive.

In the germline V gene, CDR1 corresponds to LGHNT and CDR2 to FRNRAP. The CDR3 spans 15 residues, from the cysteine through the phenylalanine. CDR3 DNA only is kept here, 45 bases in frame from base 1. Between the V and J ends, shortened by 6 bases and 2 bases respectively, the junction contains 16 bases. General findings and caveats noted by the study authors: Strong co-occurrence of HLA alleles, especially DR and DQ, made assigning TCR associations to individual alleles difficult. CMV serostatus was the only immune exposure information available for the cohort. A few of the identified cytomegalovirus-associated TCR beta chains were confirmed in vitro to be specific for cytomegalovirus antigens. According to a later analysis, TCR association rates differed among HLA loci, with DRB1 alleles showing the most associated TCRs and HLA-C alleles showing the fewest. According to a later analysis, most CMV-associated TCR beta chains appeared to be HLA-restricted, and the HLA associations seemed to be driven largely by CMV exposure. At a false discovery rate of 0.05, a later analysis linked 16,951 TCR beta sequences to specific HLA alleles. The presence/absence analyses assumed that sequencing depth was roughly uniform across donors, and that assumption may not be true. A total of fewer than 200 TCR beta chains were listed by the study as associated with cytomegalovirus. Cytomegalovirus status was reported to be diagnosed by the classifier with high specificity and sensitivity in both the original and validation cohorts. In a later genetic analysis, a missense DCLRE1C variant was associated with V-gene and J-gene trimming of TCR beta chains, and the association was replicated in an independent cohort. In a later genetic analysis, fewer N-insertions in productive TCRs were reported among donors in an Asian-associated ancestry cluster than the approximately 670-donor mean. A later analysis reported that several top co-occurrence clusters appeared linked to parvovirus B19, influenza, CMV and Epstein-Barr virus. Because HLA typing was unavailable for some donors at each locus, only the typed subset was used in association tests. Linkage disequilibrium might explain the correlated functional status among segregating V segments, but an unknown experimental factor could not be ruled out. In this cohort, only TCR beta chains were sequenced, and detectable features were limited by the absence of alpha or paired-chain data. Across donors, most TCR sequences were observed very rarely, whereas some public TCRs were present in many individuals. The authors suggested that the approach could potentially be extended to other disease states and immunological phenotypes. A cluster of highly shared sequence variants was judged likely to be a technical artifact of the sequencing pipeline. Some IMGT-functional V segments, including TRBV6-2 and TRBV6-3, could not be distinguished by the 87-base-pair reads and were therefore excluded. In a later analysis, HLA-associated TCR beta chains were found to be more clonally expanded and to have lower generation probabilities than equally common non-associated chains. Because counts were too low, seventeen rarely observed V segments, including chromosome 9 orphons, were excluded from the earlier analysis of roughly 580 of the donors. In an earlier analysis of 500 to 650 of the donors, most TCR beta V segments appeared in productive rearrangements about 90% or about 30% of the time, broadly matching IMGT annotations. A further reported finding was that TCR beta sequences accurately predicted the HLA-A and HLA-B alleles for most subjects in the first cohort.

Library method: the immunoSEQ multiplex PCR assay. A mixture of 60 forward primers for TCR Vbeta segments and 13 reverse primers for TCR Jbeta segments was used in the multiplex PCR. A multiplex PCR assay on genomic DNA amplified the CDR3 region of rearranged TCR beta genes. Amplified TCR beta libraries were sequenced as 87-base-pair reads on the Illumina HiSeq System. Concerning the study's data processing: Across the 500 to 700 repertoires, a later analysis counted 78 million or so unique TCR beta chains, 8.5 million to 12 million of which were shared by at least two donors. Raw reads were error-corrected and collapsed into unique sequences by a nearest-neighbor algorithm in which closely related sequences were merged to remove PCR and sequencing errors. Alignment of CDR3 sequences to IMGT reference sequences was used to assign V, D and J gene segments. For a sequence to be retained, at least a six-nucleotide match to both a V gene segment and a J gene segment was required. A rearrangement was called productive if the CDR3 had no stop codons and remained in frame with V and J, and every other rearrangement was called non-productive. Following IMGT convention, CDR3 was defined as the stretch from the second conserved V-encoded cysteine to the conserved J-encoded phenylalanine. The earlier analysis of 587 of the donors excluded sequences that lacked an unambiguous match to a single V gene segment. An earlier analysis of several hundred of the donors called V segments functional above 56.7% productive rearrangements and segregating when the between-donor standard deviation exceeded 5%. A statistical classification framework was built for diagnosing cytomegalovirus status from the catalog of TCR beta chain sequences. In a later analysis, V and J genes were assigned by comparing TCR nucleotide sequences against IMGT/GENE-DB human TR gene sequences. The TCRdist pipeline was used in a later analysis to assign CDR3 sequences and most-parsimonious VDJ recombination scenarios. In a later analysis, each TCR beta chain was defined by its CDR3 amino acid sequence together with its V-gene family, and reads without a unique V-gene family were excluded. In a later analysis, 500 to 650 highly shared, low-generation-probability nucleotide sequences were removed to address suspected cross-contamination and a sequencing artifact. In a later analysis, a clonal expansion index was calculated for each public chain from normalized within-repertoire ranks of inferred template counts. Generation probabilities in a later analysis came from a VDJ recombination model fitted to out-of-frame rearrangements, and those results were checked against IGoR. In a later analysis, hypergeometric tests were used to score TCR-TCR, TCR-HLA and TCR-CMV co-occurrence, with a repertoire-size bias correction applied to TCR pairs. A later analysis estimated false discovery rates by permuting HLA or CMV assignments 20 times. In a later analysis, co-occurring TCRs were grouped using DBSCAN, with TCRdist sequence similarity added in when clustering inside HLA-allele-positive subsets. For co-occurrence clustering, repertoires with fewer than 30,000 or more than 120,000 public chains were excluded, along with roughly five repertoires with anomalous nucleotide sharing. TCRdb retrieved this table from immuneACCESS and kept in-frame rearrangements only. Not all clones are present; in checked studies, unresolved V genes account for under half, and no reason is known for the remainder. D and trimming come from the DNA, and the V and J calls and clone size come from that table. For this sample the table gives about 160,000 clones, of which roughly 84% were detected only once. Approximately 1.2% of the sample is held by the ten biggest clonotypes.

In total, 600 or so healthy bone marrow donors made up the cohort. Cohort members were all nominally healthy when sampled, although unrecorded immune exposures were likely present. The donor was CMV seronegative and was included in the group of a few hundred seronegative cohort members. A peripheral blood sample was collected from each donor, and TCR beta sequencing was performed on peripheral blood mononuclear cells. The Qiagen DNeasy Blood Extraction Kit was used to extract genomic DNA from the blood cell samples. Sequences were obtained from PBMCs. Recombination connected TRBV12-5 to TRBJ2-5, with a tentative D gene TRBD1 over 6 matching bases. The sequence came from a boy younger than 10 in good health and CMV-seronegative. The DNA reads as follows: TGTGCTAGTGGCTCATCTACCCAGGGGCAAGAGACCCAGTACTTC. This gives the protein CASGSSTQGQETQYF.